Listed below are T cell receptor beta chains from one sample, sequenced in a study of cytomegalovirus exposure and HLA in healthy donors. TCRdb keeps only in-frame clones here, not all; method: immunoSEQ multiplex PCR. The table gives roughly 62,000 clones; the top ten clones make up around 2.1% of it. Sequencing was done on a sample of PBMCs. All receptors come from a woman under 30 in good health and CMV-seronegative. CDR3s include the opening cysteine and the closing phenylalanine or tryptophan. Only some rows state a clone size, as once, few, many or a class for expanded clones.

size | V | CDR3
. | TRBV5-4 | CASSFPQADEQFF
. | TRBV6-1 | CASSEGGGVQPQHF
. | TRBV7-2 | CASTEYNEQFF
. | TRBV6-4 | CASSPGLDTGELFF
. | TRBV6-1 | CASSDPTGGNGETQYF
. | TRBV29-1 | CSVAQGWGMNTEAFF
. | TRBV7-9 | CASSLARQGNEKLFF
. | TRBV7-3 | CASSLTGRGGGETQYF
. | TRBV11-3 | CASEVAGGIETQYF
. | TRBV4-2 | CASSQGFWAGQEKLFF
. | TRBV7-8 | CASSLMRALSSSEAFF
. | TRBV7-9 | CASSLAGGRGNEQFF
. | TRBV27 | CASSDFGEKLFF
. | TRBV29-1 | CSVEDTGDRGGYEQYF
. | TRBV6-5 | CASSYRNGGLTDTQYF
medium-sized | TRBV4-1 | CASSQGPGQGTYEQYF
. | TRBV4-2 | CASSQDGQGDEKLFF
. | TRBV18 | CASSPATSGFYEQYF
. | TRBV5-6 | CASSLEQGGWKTQYF
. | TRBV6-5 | CASRRTSGFNEQFF
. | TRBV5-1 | CASPDLARLTLLFNSPLHF
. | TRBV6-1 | CASSERGEYTQYF
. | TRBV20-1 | CSARVQNKQYF
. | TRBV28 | CASRLPTGGGAFF
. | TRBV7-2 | CASSSSSGASYNEQFF
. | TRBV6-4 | CASSETGGATDTQYF
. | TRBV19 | CASREQGASSYNEQFF
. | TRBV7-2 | CASSLAPGVGELFF
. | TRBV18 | CASSPGLNTEAFF
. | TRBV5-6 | CASMKDVLAGGRATGELFF
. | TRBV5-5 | CASSINRGGETQYF
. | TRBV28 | CASSRPGLPYEQYF
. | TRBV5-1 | CASSVGQVYGYTF
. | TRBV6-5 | CASSYGAAWELFF
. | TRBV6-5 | CASSYGTQRDSPLHF
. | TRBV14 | CASSQDRGQKAFF
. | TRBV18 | CASSPDRGTNEQFF
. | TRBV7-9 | CASSLSGGPNTGELFF
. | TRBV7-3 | CASSLEGGTAGELFF
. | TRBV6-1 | CASSADRRALTDKQYF
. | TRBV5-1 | CASSLQGPDTQYF